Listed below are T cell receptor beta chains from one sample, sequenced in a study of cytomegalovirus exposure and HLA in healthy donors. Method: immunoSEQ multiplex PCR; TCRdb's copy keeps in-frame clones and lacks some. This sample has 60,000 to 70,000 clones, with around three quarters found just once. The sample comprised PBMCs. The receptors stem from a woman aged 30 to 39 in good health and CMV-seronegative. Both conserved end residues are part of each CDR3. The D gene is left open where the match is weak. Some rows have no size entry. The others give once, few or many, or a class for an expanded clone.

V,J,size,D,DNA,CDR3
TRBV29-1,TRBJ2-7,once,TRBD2,TGCAGCGTTGTCGCGGTGCGGGGGGAGCAGTACTTC,CSVVAVRGEQYF
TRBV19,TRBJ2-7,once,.,TGTGCCAGTAGTATTAGCACAAACGAGCAGTACTTC,CASSISTNEQYF
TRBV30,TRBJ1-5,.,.,TGTGCCTGGAGTGAGGGGGTACTTACGCCCCAGCATTTT,CAWSEGVLTPQHF
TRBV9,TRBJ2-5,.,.,TGTGCCAGCAGCGTGGGGGCGTTGGAGACCCAGTACTTC,CASSVGALETQYF
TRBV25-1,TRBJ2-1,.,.,TGTGCCAGCAGTGATCCGGACAGATACAATGAGCAGTTCTTC,CASSDPDRYNEQFF
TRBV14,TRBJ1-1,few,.,TGTGCCAGCAGCCAAGATGCGAGTGACGGGACTGAAGCTTTCTTT,CASSQDASDGTEAFF
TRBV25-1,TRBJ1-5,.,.,TGTGCCAGCTCAACCGGGACACACTTACAGCTCCAGCATTTT,CASSTGTHLQLQHF
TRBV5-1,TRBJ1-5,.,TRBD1,TGCGCCAGTCGAGAGGGGGCGGTCAGCAATCAGCCCCAGCATTTT,CASREGAVSNQPQHF
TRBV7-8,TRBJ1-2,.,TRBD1,TGTGCCAGCAGCTATAGGGACAGGGGGCTGGTGGGCTACACCTTC,CASSYRDRGLVGYTF
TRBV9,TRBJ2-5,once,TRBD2,TGTGCCAGCAGCGTAGGGGAGCGGGAGAAAGAGACCCAGTACTTC,CASSVGEREKETQYF
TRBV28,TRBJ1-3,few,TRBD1,TGTGCCAGCAGTTTCTGGGACAGAGGAAACACCATATATTTT,CASSFWDRGNTIYF
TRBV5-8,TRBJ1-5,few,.,TGTGCCAGCAGCCTATACAATCAGCCCCAGCATTTT,CASSLYNQPQHF
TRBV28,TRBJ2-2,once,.,TGTGCCACCCTGGAGGGCATAGAAACCGGGGAGCTGTTTTTT,CATLEGIETGELFF
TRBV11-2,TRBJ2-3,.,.,TGTGCCAGCAGCTTAGATCTAAGAGGCACAGATACGCAGTATTTT,CASSLDLRGTDTQYF
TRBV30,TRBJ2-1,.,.,TGTGCCTGCCGGAGACTCTCCAATGAGCAGTTCTTC,CACRRLSNEQFF
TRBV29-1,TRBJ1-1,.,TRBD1,TGCAGCGCTACCGGGACAGTGAACACTGAAGCTTTCTTT,CSATGTVNTEAFF
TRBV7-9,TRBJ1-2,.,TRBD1,TGTGCCAGCAGTTGGGACAGGGTGTATGGCTACACCTTC,CASSWDRVYGYTF
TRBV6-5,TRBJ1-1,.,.,TGTGCCAGCAGTTTCACGGGAACGATGAACACTGAAGCTTTCTTT,CASSFTGTMNTEAFF
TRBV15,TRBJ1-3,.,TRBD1,TGTGCCACCGCCATAGGGGGCGGAAACACCATATATTTT,CATAIGGGNTIYF
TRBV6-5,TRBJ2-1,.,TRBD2,TGTGCCAGCAGTTATTCAGGACTAGCGGGATACAATGAGCAGTTCTTC,CASSYSGLAGYNEQFF
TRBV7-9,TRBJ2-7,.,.,TGTGCCAGCAGCCAGGACTTCTACGAGCAGTACTTC,CASSQDFYEQYF
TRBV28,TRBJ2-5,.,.,TGTGCCAGCAGTACACCCCGACTACCGGTCGGTGAGACCCAGTACTTC,CASSTPRLPVGETQYF
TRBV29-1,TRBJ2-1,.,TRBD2,TGCAGCGTTGAGACTAGCGGGAGCAATGAGCAGTTCTTC,CSVETSGSNEQFF
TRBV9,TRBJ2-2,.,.,TGTGCCAGCAGCGTAAGGACTAACACCGGGGAGCTGTTTTTT,CASSVRTNTGELFF
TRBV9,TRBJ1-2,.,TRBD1,TGTGCCAGCCATACAGGGGGCGAGGGTGGCTACACCTTC,CASHTGGEGGYTF
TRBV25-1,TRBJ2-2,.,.,TGTGCCAGCAGTGATGACAGAAAGAACACCGGGGAGCTGTTTTTT,CASSDDRKNTGELFF
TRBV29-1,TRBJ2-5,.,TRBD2,TGCAGCGTCGCGAACCCTAGCGGGAGGGTCCAAGAGACCCAGTACTTC,CSVANPSGRVQETQYF
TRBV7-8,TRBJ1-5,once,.,TGTGCCAGCAGCTTAGGCAGGGATAGCAATCAGCCCCAGCATTTT,CASSLGRDSNQPQHF
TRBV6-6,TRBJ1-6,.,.,TGTGCCAGCAGTTACGGAGGGGTAGGCGATTCACCCCTCCACTTT,CASSYGGVGDSPLHF
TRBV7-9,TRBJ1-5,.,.,TGTGCCAGCAGCTTAGTTGGCAGGCATAGCAATCAGCCCCAGCATTTT,CASSLVGRHSNQPQHF
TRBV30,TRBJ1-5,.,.,TGTGCCTGGAGTGCCAGGGGCAATCAGCCCCAGCATTTT,CAWSARGNQPQHF
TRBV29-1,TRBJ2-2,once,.,TGCAGCGTTGATCCGGGATGGCCCGGGGAGCTGTTTTTT,CSVDPGWPGELFF
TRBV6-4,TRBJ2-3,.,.,TGTGCCAGCAGTGACTCGATTTTTGCGGGAGATACGCAGTATTTT,CASSDSIFAGDTQYF
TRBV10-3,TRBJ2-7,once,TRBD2,TGTGCCATCAGAGCAACTAGCGGAACCTACGAGCAGTACTTC,CAIRATSGTYEQYF
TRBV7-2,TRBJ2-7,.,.,TGTGCCAGCAGCTTAGCACAGGAGCAGTACTTC,CASSLAQEQYF
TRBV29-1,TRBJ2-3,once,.,TGCAGCGTTGAACTTCAGGGAGATACGCAGTATTTT,CSVELQGDTQYF
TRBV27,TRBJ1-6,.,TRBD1,TGTGCCAGCAGTGATCAGGGGGGTTCACCCCTCCACTTT,CASSDQGGSPLHF
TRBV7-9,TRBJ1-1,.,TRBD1,TGTGCCAGCAGCACAGGGGGGCCTGAAGCTTTCTTT,CASSTGGPEAFF
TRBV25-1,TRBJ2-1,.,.,TGTGCCAGCACTAGGCCGGGGGTTAATGAGCAGTTCTTC,CASTRPGVNEQFF
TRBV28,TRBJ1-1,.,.,TGTGCCAGCAGAGGCAACAGGGCTGAAGCTTTCTTT,CASRGNRAEAFF
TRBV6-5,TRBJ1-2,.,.,TGTGCGACAAAGAGTCAGAACTATGGCTACACCTTC,CATKSQNYGYTF
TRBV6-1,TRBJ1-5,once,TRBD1,TGTGCCAGCAGTGATTCCGGGACAGGGCCCAATCAGCCCCAGCATTTT,CASSDSGTGPNQPQHF
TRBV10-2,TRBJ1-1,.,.,TGCGCCAGCAGTGAAACGGGGGTCGACACTGAAGCTTTCTTT,CASSETGVDTEAFF
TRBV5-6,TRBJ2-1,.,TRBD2,TGTGCCAGCAGCTTGAGGTACGGGCTAGCGGGAGCGCTGTTCTTC,CASSLRYGLAGALFF
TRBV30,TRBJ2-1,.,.,TGTGCCTGGAGTCATTACAATGAGCAGTTCTTC,CAWSHYNEQFF
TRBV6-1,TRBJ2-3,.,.,TGTGCCAGCGGCTTCTTGGGCCAAGACACAGATACGCAGTATTTT,CASGFLGQDTDTQYF
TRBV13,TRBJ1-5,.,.,TGTGCCAGCAGCTCCCGGGACTCCAGACAGCCCCAGCATTTT,CASSSRDSRQPQHF
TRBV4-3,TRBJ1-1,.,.,TGCGCCAGCAGCCAAGAAAGACAGTGGAACACTGAAGCTTTCTTT,CASSQERQWNTEAFF
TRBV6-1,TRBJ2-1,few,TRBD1,TGTGCCAGCAATGACCCCGGGACAGGGTTGTACAATGAGCAGTTCTTC,CASNDPGTGLYNEQFF
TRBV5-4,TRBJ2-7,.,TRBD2,TGTGCCAGCAGCACCGCGGGAGTGCAGTACTTC,CASSTAGVQYF